Shown below are 32 T cell receptor beta chains from a single sample sequenced in a study of OX40 agonist ivuxolimab in advanced cancers. Libraries were prepared by immunoSEQ multiplex PCR; TCRdb keeps only in-frame clonotypes and omits some of them. This table has 20,000 to 25,000 clones, about 85% appearing once. The sequenced sample was CD4+ or CD8+ T cells sorted from blood, obtained in a trial of the OX40 agonist ivuxolimab. The source of these receptors is an adult with an advanced solid tumor such as melanoma, head and neck, liver or kidney cancer.

This rearrangement joins TRBV4-2 to TRBJ2-7; 10 bases are shared with TRBD2. Trimming cost V 4 bases and J 3 bases; bases outside gene matches: 6. The germline gives CDR1 LGHNA, CDR2 YNFKEQ. The CDR3 spans 15 residues. CDR3 residues: CASSRSLAGDYEQYF. CDR3 in DNA: TGTGCCAGCAGCCGGAGTCTAGCGGGGGACTACGAGCAGTACTTC.

V is TRBV11-3 and J is TRBJ2-3; 15 bases map to TRBD2. The CDR3 has 17 residues. CDR1 is SGHNT, CDR2 YENEEA, per germline. The ends lost 5 bases at V and 6 bases at J; junction bases unmatched: 9. CDR3 DNA: TGTGCCAGCAGCCCACGGACTAGCGGGGGGGAAGGTGATACGCAGTATTTT. It yields the protein CASSPRTSGGEGDTQYF.

There are a few counts of this clone. This chain uses TRBV27 with TRBJ2-2; 13 nucleotides line up with TRBD2. Germline CDR1 reads MNHEY; CDR2 reads SMNVEV (reference sequence). Unmatched junction bases numbered 4, after V lost 4 bases and J lost 5 bases. CDR3 length equals 16 residues. CDR3 sequence reads: CASSSQLAGGTGELFF. The CDR3 region has the DNA TGTGCCAGCAGTTCCCAACTAGCGGGGGGGACCGGGGAGCTGTTTTTT.

This sequence joins TRBV7-3 and TRBJ2-1, with 12 bases fitting TRBD2. Germline assignment: CDR1 SGHTA and CDR2 FQGTGA. The CDR3 covers 15 residues. V lost 2 bases to trimming and J lost 8 bases; unmatched junction nucleotides: 4. CDR3 coding DNA: TGTGCCAGCAGCTTACTAGCGGGAGGGCCGGATGAGCAGTTCTTC. It is translated as CASSLLAGGPDEQFF.

CDR3 protein: CASSQIIGTTTNEKLFF. The CDR3 coding sequence is TGTGCCAGCAGCCAGATAATAGGGACTACAACTAATGAAAAACTGTTTTTT. The V call is TRBV7-8, the J call TRBJ1-4; the D gene is possibly TRBD1 (5 bases). Per germline, CDR1 SGHVS and CDR2 FQNEAQ. Trimming shortened V by 5 bases and J by 0 bases, and 16 bases separated the two germline ends. CDR3 size: 17 residues.

The chain recombines TRBV4-1 with TRBJ2-2, with TRBD1 identical over 7 bases. The germline V gene encodes CDR1 MGHRA and CDR2 YSYEKL. This CDR3 spans 16 amino acids. The junction had 9 bases not matched to a gene; V was cut back by 2 bases and J by 6 bases. The CDR3 DNA reads as TGCGCCAGCAGCCAATGGACAGGTCAAGCGCCCGGGGAGCTGTTTTTT. Translation: CASSQWTGQAPGELFF.

CDR3 amino acids: CASSHGVLAGEQYF. CDR3 sequence (DNA): TGTGCCAGCAGTCACGGCGTGCTCGCCGGCGAGCAGTACTTC. V usage is TRBV7-2 and J usage is TRBJ2-7; D not certain. CDR1 is SGHTA and CDR2 is FQGNSA in the germline V gene. The V end lost 6 bases, the J end lost 6 bases, and 18 bases lay between the germline ends. The CDR3 loop spans 14 amino acids.

The chain recombines TRBV7-8 with TRBJ1-3; 7 nucleotides agree with TRBD1. The V and J ends lost 8 bases and 4 bases, in that order; junction bases with no gene match: 8. The CDR3 loop spans 14 amino acids. Germline assignment: CDR1 SGHVS and CDR2 FQNEAQ. In DNA form, the CDR3 reads TGTGCCAGCGGGAACAGGGGTAGCGGAAACACCATATATTTT. The encoded protein is CASGNRGSGNTIYF.

This chain connects TRBV9 to TRBJ2-3, with D perhaps being TRBD1 or TRBD2 (7 bases each). From germline, CDR1 is SGDLS and CDR2 YYNGEE. Between the trimmed V and J ends, which lost 4 bases and 2 bases, there was a span of 14 bases. The CDR3 runs to 15 residues. CDR3: CASSPSGTATDTQYF. The CDR3 coding sequence is TGTGCCAGCAGCCCAAGCGGGACAGCCACAGATACGCAGTATTTT.

This clone was seen a handful of times. This chain links TRBV7-2 with TRBJ2-7; D possibly corresponds to TRBD2 (5 bases). The germline V gene has CDR1 SGHTA and CDR2 FQGNSA. V lost 4 bases and J lost 0, with 16 bases in between. The CDR3 loop spans 16 amino acids. DNA of the CDR3: TGTGCCAGCAGCTGGCCGTTGGAGCGGATCTCCTACGAGCAGTACTTC. Translating it yields CASSWPLERISYEQYF.

This chain links TRBV13 with TRBJ1-1, with D possibly matching TRBD1 (5 bases). Trimming took 3 bases from V and 7 from J, leaving 9 bases between them. The CDR3 has 12 amino acids. Germline CDR1 reads PRHDT; CDR2 reads FYEKMQ (reference sequence). CDR3 loop: CASSFAGLEAFF. CDR3 bases: TGTGCCAGCAGCTTCGCAGGGCTTGAAGCTTTCTTT.

This clone was seen only once. The CDR3: CASSPLGSGELFF. For the CDR3, the DNA is TGTGCCAGCAGCCCCCTGGGGAGCGGGGAGCTGTTTTTT. This rearrangement joins TRBV27 to TRBJ2-2, with a possible D match to TRBD2 (5 bases). The CDR3 consists of 13 residues. The V gene lost 6 bases and the J gene lost 7 bases, with 12 bases spanning the gap. Per the germline V gene, CDR1 is MNHEY and CDR2 is SMNVEV (reference sequence).

CDR3 residues: CASRTAGSGEKLFF. The CDR3 DNA sequence: TGTGCCAGTAGAACGGCAGGGTCAGGGGAAAAACTGTTTTTT. This chain links TRBV19 with TRBJ1-4, with a weak D call TRBD1 (5 bases). V gave up 6 bases and J gave up 8 bases, with 16 bases separating them. The length of the CDR3 is 14 residues. Germline V gene lookup returns CDR1 LNHDA and CDR2 SQIVND (reference sequence).

The CDR3 bases are TGCGCCAGCAGCCAAGAGAGGGACAGGGCTAACTATGGCTACACCTTC. Protein: CASSQERDRANYGYTF. The chain has TRBV4-3 and TRBJ1-2; 9 nucleotides align to TRBD1. Per the germline V gene, CDR1 is LGHNA and CDR2 is YSLEER. This CDR3 region has 16 residues. V dropped 0 bases and J dropped 0; count of bases not matched to a gene: 2.

This chain uses TRBV7-9 with TRBJ2-1; D is unresolved. The germline V and J ends were trimmed by 1 base and 6 bases, with 7 bases remaining between them. CDR3 length equals 13 residues. CDR1 and CDR2 (germline): SEHNR, FQNEAQ (reference sequence). CDR3 protein: CASSLVAVNEQFF. The CDR3 region has the DNA TGTGCCAGCAGCTTAGTGGCAGTCAATGAGCAGTTCTTC.

V usage is TRBV28 and J usage is TRBJ1-5; D remains unclear. Trimming shortened V by 2 bases and J by 5 bases, and 13 bases separated the two germline ends. The germline V gene has CDR1 MDHEN and CDR2 SYDVKM. This CDR3 comprises 15 residues. The CDR3 DNA reads TGTGCCAGCAGTTTAGGGAAAGGCGGGTATCAGCCCCAGCATTTT. Amino acids: CASSLGKGGYQPQHF.

The rearrangement links TRBV7-8 to TRBJ2-1; weak D call: TRBD2 (6 bases). Per the germline V gene, CDR1 is SGHVS and CDR2 is FQNEAQ. V was shortened by 2 bases and J by 7 bases, with 9 bases between the two germline ends. CDR3 size: 13 residues. CDR3 protein: CASSLIGGNEQFF. CDR3 DNA: TGTGCCAGCAGCTTAATTGGAGGGAATGAGCAGTTCTTC.

This chain joins TRBV9 and TRBJ2-2; TRBD2 might be the D (5 bases). Trimming stripped 4 bases from V and 4 bases from J, with 8 bases between. Germline assignment: CDR1 SGDLS and CDR2 YYNGEE. CDR3 length: 13 amino acids. CDR3 sequence: CASSTEGTGELFF. CDR3 nucleotide sequence: TGTGCCAGCAGCACCGAGGGCACCGGGGAGCTGTTTTTT.

This chain connects TRBV5-4 to TRBJ2-7; D might be TRBD1 (5 bases). Trimming pared 3 bases from V and 1 base from J, leaving 14 bases between. CDR3 length: 15 amino acids. Germline V gene data show CDR1 as SGHNT and CDR2 as YYREEE (reference sequence). CDR3 protein: CASSSRWAGSYEQYF. CDR3 DNA: TGTGCCAGCAGCTCGCGTTGGGCAGGGTCCTACGAGCAGTACTTC. Full variable domain (rest looked up from reference TRBV5-4 and TRBJ2-7): ETGVTQSPTHLIKTRGQQVTLRCSSQSGHNTVSWYQQALGQGPQFIFQYYREEENGRGNFPPRFSGLQFPNYSSELNVNALELDDSALYLCASSSRWAGSYEQYFGPGTRLTVT.

The V and J genes are TRBV9 and TRBJ2-1; D not resolved. The CDR3 contains 16 residues. Trimming shortened V by 2 bases and J by 0 bases, and 12 bases separated the two germline ends. The germline V gene has CDR1 SGDLS and CDR2 YYNGEE. In nucleotides, the CDR3 is TGTGCCAGCAGCGTGACTGGGCGGAGCTCCTACAATGAGCAGTTCTTC. It is translated as CASSVTGRSSYNEQFF.

This chain uses TRBV27 with TRBJ2-7, with 7 positions matching TRBD2. The junction had 9 bases not matched to a gene; V was cut back by 3 bases and J by 1 base. This CDR3 comprises 16 residues. Per the germline V gene, CDR1 is MNHEY and CDR2 is SMNVEV (reference sequence). The CDR3: CASSFAAGEISYEQYF. The CDR3 DNA is TGTGCCAGCAGTTTCGCTGCGGGAGAGATTTCCTACGAGCAGTACTTC.

This clone came up once. The V gene is TRBV9, the J gene TRBJ2-2; D uncertain. Trimming shortened V by 4 bases and J by 1 base, and 8 bases separated the two germline ends. In germline, CDR1 is SGDLS, CDR2 YYNGEE. This CDR3 has 14 amino acids. The CDR3 protein is CASSNRMNTGELFF. The CDR3 DNA is TGTGCCAGCAGCAACCGCATGAACACCGGGGAGCTGTTTTTT. Using reference TRBV9 and TRBJ2-2 for the parts outside the CDR3, the full variable domain is DSGVTQTPKHLITATGQRVTLRCSPRSGDLSVYWYQQSLDQGLQFLIQYYNGEERAKGNILERFSAQQFPDLHSELNLSSLELGDSALYFCASSNRMNTGELFFGEGSRLTVL.

The rearrangement uses TRBV27 and TRBJ2-3, with D perhaps being TRBD1 or TRBD2 (5 bases each). V was trimmed by 6 bases and J by 6 bases, leaving 13 bases between them. Germline-derived CDR1 and CDR2 are MNHEY and SMNVEV (reference sequence). The CDR3 runs 13 residues. The CDR3 protein is CASRPGGADTQYF. The CDR3 DNA reads as TGTGCCAGCAGGCCTGGGGGAGCCGATACGCAGTATTTT.

J is TRBJ2-5 and V is TRBV4-3; D unresolved. V shed 4 bases and J shed 7 bases, with 16 bases lying between them. Germline V gene sequence: CDR1 LGHNA, CDR2 YSLEER. The CDR3 length is 14 residues. The CDR3: CASSPTGPEGTQYF. The CDR3 DNA reads TGCGCCAGCAGCCCAACCGGGCCCGAAGGGACCCAGTACTTC.

The CDR3 sequence: CASSQNPGPGFYEQYF. CDR3 nucleotide sequence: TGCGCCAGCAGCCAAAACCCGGGACCGGGGTTCTACGAGCAGTACTTC. The chain recombines TRBV4-1 with TRBJ2-7; D is tentatively TRBD1 or TRBD2 (5 bases each). The CDR3 contains 16 residues. Germline values: CDR1 MGHRA, CDR2 YSYEKL. Deletions cut 2 bases from V and 3 bases from J, with 17 bases between.

The rearrangement uses TRBV11-2 and TRBJ1-2; 10 bases agree with TRBD1. V gave up 5 bases and J gave up 5 bases; unmatched junction bases: 11. CDR3 size: 16 residues. In germline, CDR1 is SGHAT, CDR2 FQNNGV. Here the CDR3 DNA reads TGTGCCAGCAGCCCCGGGATGCGGACAGGGGGGTATGGCTACACCTTC. It codes for CASSPGMRTGGYGYTF.

The V and J genes are TRBV9 and TRBJ1-2; 8 bases are shared with TRBD1. CDR1 is SGDLS, CDR2 YYNGEE, per germline. CDR3 length equals 16 residues. Trimming removed 0 bases from V and 8 bases from J; junction bases left unmatched: 12. The CDR3 region is CASSVDPADRGWGYTF. The CDR3, as DNA: TGTGCCAGCAGCGTAGACCCCGCCGACAGGGGATGGGGCTACACCTTC.

The chain employs TRBV4-3 and TRBJ1-3; no clear D gene. This CDR3 has 15 residues. Germline V CDR1 and CDR2: LGHNA, YSLEER. Trimming took 0 bases from V and 0 from J, leaving 6 bases between them. CDR3 region: CASSQDMSSGNTIYF. CDR3 bases: TGCGCCAGCAGCCAAGATATGAGCTCTGGAAACACCATATATTTT.

The gene calls are TRBV7-9 and TRBJ1-1; tentative D call: TRBD1 (5 bases). V was pared by 5 bases and J by 1 base, with 20 bases between. The CDR3 sequence is 17 residues long. Germline loops: CDR1 SEHNR, CDR2 FQNEAQ (reference sequence). CDR3 amino acids: CASSPPGTALRNTEAFF. CDR3 nucleotides: TGTGCCAGCAGCCCCCCCGGGACCGCCCTAAGGAACACTGAAGCTTTCTTT.

V and J are TRBV11-2 and TRBJ2-7; D might be TRBD2 (6 bases). Trimming cost V 4 bases and J 6 bases, with 22 bases left between them. The CDR3 has 16 amino acids. The germline V gene encodes CDR1 SGHAT and CDR2 FQNNGV. CDR3 amino acids: CASSSREGRELVEQYF. The CDR3 coding sequence is TGTGCCAGCAGCTCTAGGGAAGGACGGGAGCTCGTCGAGCAGTACTTC.

The chain uses TRBV27 and TRBJ2-6, with a possible D match to TRBD2 (6 bases). Deletions cut 2 bases from V and 0 bases from J, with 8 bases between. This CDR3 spans 16 amino acids. The germline gives CDR1 MNHEY, CDR2 SMNVEV (reference sequence). CDR3 sequence: CASSLGGISGANVLTF. Here the CDR3 DNA reads TGTGCCAGCAGTTTAGGGGGGATCTCTGGGGCCAACGTCCTGACTTTC.

CDR3 DNA sequence: TGTGCCAGCAGCCCCTTCTTCCAGGGGGCGGAAGAGCAGTTCTTC. Residues: CASSPFFQGAEEQFF. The chain combines TRBV16 with TRBJ2-1; 8 nucleotides line up with TRBD1. CDR3 length: 15 residues. The trim removed 4 bases at V and 10 bases at J, leaving 12 bases unmatched. Looked up from germline, CDR1 is KGHSY and CDR2 is FQNENV.